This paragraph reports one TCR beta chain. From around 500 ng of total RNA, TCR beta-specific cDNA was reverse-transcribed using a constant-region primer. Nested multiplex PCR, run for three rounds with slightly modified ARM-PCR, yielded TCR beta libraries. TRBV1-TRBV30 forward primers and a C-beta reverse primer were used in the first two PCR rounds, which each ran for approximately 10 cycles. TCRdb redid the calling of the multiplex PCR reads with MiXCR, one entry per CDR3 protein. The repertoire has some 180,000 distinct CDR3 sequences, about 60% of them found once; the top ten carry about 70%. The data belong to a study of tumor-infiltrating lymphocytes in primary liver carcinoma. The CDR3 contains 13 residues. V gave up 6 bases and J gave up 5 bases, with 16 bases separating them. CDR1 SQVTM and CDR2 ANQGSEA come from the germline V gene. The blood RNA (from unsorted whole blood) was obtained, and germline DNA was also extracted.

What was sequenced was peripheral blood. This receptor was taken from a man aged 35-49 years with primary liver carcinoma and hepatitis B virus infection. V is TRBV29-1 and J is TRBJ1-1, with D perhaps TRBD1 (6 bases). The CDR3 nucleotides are TGCAGCGTAGGGATAGGGGGAGGGACTGAAGCTTTCTTT. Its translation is CSVGIGGGTEAFF.